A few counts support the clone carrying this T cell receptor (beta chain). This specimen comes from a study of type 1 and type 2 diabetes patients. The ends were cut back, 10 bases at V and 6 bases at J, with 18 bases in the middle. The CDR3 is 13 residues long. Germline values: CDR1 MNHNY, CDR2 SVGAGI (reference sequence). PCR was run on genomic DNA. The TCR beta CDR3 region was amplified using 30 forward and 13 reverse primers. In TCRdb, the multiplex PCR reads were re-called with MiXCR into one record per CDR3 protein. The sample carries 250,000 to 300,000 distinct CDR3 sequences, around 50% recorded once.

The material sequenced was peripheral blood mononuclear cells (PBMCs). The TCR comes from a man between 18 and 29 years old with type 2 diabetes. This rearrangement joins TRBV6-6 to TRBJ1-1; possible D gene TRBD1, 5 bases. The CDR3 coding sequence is TGTGCCATTTCCGGGACGGAGCATCCTGAAGCTTTCTTT. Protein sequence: CAISGTEHPEAFF.